These T cell receptor beta chains were read from a single sample in a study of a mutant IDH1 vaccine in newly diagnosed glioma. Antigens for these TCRs are unknown. Here immunoSEQ multiplex PCR was the method, and the copy in TCRdb shows in-frame clones only, minus some. This sample has approximately 66,000 clones, with around 80% found just once. This sample comprised PBMCs, obtained from a glioma patient whose treatment included an IDH1 peptide vaccine. The origin of the receptors is a young man with glioma. The CDR3 runs from the conserved cysteine through the conserved F or W. D genes are given only for firm matches. Not every row has a clone size; where given, it reads once, few, many or a size class.

TRBV19	-	TRBD1	TRBJ1-2	TGTGCCAGTAGTGAGGACGGGACAGTAGCTAACTATGGCTACACCTTC	CASSEDGTVANYGYTF
TRBV4-2	-	TRBD1	TRBJ2-1	TGTGCCAGCAGCCAAGATGGGGGACAGGAGGCCTACAATGAGCAGTTCTTC	CASSQDGGQEAYNEQFF
TRBV7-2	-	-	TRBJ1-1	TGTGCCAGCAGCTGGTTGGGGCGAAACACTGAAGCTTTCTTT	CASSWLGRNTEAFF
TRBV2	-	TRBD2	TRBJ2-7	TGTGCCGGTAGCGGGGGGGAATCCTACGAGCAGTACTTC	CAGSGGESYEQYF
TRBV6-5	-	-	TRBJ1-4	TGTGCCAGCAGTTACTCGACGGTTTCTAATGAAAAACTGTTTTTT	CASSYSTVSNEKLFF
TRBV7-9	-	-	TRBJ1-1	TGTGCCAGCAGCTTGTCCGCCGGCGCTGAAGCTTTCTTT	CASSLSAGAEAFF
TRBV19	once	TRBD1	TRBJ2-5	TGTGCCAGTAGTCGCTCTGAGACAGGGGTCGAGACCCAGTACTTC	CASSRSETGVETQYF
TRBV19	-	TRBD2	TRBJ2-1	TGTGCCAGTAGTATGGGAGGGTATGAGCAGTTCTTC	CASSMGGYEQFF
TRBV7-7	-	-	TRBJ2-3	TGTGCCAGCAGCTTAAGGGAGGGGGGACACACCACAGATACGCAGTATTTT	CASSLREGGHTTDTQYF
TRBV28	-	TRBD1	TRBJ1-6	TGTGCCAGCAGGCTGACAGGGAGGAATTCACCCCTCCACTTT	CASRLTGRNSPLHF
TRBV10-3	-	TRBD2	TRBJ2-3	TGTGCCATCAGTGACCATCGCGGGGGGGCCGTCGCAGATACGCAGTATTTT	CAISDHRGGAVADTQYF
TRBV6-1	-	TRBD1	TRBJ2-2	TGTGCCAGCAGTGTCCGACAGGGAGGGGAGCTGTTTTTT	CASSVRQGGELFF
TRBV5-4	-	-	TRBJ1-6	TGTGCCAGCAGCTTGGGACAGACCAGAAATTCACCCCTCCACTTT	CASSLGQTRNSPLHF
TRBV11-1	-	-	TRBJ2-2	TGTGCCAGCAGCTTGAGGGCAGTGGGCACCGGGGAGCTGTTTTTT	CASSLRAVGTGELFF
TRBV19	-	TRBD1	TRBJ1-2	TGTGCCAGTAGTACAAGGAGACAGGGGGCGCGAGGCTACACCTTC	CASSTRRQGARGYTF
TRBV5-5	-	-	TRBJ2-3	TGTGCCAGCAGCTCACAGGGCCCAGATACGCAGTATTTT	CASSSQGPDTQYF
TRBV4-2	-	-	TRBJ2-3	TGTGCCAGCAGCCAAGTTACAGATACGCAGTATTTT	CASSQVTDTQYF
TRBV7-8	few	TRBD1	TRBJ2-2	TGTGCCAGCAGCGATGGGACAGGGGCCACCGGGGAGCTGTTTTTT	CASSDGTGATGELFF
TRBV5-6	-	-	TRBJ2-1	TGTGCCAGCAGCTTGAGGAGCTCCTACAATGAGCAGTTCTTC	CASSLRSSYNEQFF
TRBV14	-	TRBD2	TRBJ2-1	TGTGCCAGCAGCCGCCTGAAAGCGGGGGGGCTGGGTGAGCAGTTCTTC	CASSRLKAGGLGEQFF
TRBV5-6	once	-	TRBJ2-3	TGTGCCAGCGCCACTGGTGGGGCGTCCACAGATACGCAGTATTTT	CASATGGASTDTQYF
TRBV29-1	-	TRBD2	TRBJ2-5	TGCAGCGTTGAAGGGGGAAAACTAGCGGGGGGCCAAGAGACCCAGTACTTC	CSVEGGKLAGGQETQYF
TRBV2	-	-	TRBJ1-5	TGTGCCAGCAGTGGATTACAGGGTAATCAGCCCCAGCATTTT	CASSGLQGNQPQHF
TRBV10-2	-	TRBD1	TRBJ1-2	TGCGCCAGCAGTGAACGACAGGGTGGGTTTGGCTATGGCTACACCTTC	CASSERQGGFGYGYTF
TRBV30	-	-	TRBJ1-2	TGTGCCTGGAGTATTGGCGGATCTGGGACCTTC	CAWSIGGSGTF
TRBV6-5	-	-	TRBJ1-3	TGTGCCAGCAGTTACAAGGGGACGGGAGGAAACACCATATATTTT	CASSYKGTGGNTIYF